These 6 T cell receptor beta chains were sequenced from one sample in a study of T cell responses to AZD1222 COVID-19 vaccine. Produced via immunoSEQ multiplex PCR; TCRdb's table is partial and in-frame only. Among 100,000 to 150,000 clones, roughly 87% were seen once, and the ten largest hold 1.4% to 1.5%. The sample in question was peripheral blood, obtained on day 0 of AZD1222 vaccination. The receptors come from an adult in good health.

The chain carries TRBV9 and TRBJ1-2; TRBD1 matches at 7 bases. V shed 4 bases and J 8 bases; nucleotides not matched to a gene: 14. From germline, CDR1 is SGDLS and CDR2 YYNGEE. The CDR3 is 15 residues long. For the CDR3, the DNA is TGTGCCAGCAGCTCCGAAGGTGCCAGGGGGGACGGCTACACCTTC. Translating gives CASSSEGARGDGYTF. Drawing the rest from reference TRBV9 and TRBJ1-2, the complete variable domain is DSGVTQTPKHLITATGQRVTLRCSPRSGDLSVYWYQQSLDQGLQFLIQYYNGEERAKGNILERFSAQQFPDLHSELNLSSLELGDSALYFCASSSEGARGDGYTFGSGTRLTVV.

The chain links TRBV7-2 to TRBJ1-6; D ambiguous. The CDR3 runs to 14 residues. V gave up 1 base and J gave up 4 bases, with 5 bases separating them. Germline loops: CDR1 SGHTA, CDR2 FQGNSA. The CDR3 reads CASSLGVYNSPLHF. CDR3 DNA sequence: TGTGCCAGCAGCTTAGGGGTTTATAATTCACCCCTCCACTTT.

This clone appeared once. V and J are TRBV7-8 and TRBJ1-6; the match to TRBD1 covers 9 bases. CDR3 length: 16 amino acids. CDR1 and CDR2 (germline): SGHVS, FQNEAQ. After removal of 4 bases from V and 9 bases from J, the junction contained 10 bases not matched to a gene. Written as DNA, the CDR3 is TGTGCCAGCAGCTGGGACAGGGTCGGGTCAGGTTCACCCCTCCACTTT. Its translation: CASSWDRVGSGSPLHF.

The CDR3 reads CASSERWGYATNEKLFF. The DNA of the CDR3 is TGTGCCAGTAGCGAAAGGTGGGGATATGCAACTAATGAAAAACTGTTTTTT. J is TRBJ1-4 and V is TRBV19; D is uncertain. CDR3 length: 17 amino acids. The V gene lost 6 bases and the J gene lost 0 bases, with 17 bases spanning the gap. CDR1 is LNHDA, CDR2 SQIVND, per germline (reference sequence).

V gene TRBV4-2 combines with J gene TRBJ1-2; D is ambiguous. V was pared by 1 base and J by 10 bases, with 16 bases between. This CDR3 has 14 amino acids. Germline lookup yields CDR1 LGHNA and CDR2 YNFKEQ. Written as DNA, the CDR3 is TGTGCCAGCAGCCAAGGGCAGTTACAAGCGCTCTACACCTTC. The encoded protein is CASSQGQLQALYTF.

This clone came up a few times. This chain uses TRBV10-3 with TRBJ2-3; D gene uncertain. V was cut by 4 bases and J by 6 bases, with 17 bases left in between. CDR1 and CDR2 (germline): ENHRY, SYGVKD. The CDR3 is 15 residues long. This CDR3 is CAISGNFAPADTQYF. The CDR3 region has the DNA TGTGCCATCAGTGGAAACTTCGCCCCGGCGGATACGCAGTATTTT.